A single sample is the source of the 21 T cell receptor beta chains below, sequenced in a study of shared clonotypes between healthy human individuals. Using immunoSEQ multiplex PCR, the repertoire was profiled, and TCRdb retains in-frame clones only, with some absent. Seen here are some 2 million clones, roughly 94% observed once, and the top ten hold 0.13%. Sequencing used naive CD4+ T cells sorted from blood. Documented subset: CD45RA+ positively selected. All receptors derive from a man aged 18 to 29 in good health.

The V and J genes are TRBV7-9 and TRBJ1-1, with D uncertain. The V gene's germline CDR1 is SEHNR and CDR2 FQNEAQ (reference sequence). The CDR3 is made up of 12 amino acids. Trimming removed 5 bases from V and 4 bases from J, with 8 bases in between. Here the CDR3 DNA reads TGTGCCAGCAGCCGAAGAATCACTGAAGCTTTCTTT. Its translation is CASSRRITEAFF. The full variable domain, completed using reference TRBV7-9 and TRBJ1-1, is DTGVSQNPRHKITKRGQNVTFRCDPISEHNRLYWYRQTLGQGPEFLTYFQNEAQLEKSRLLSDRFSAERPKGSFSTLEIQRTEQGDSAMYLCASSRRITEAFFGQGTRLTVV.

The rearrangement uses TRBV12-5 and TRBJ2-3, with 7 nucleotides matching TRBD1. The length of the CDR3 is 16 residues. V trimming: 6 bases; J trimming: 0 bases; junction bases outside the gene matches: 9. Germline CDR1 reads LGHNT; CDR2 reads FRNRAP. The CDR3 DNA is TGTGCTAGTGGCTCCGGACAGGTATTTAGCACAGATACGCAGTATTTT. Its protein product is CASGSGQVFSTDTQYF.

The chain is built from TRBV5-1 and TRBJ2-5; 11 nucleotides agree with TRBD2. V lost 4 bases, J lost 7 bases, and 12 bases stayed unmatched. The germline V gene has CDR1 SGHRS and CDR2 YFSETQ. The CDR3 totals 16 residues. The CDR3, as DNA: TGCGCCAGCAGCGACTCCGGGACTAGCGGAATTCGGACCCAGTACTTC. This gives the protein CASSDSGTSGIRTQYF.

Regarding this clone: At the DNA level, this CDR3 is encoded by other sequences in the same sample as well. The V and J genes are TRBV7-2 and TRBJ2-2; the D gene is possibly TRBD2 (5 bases). Germline V lookup: CDR1 SGHTA, CDR2 FQGNSA. This CDR3 comprises 14 residues. V lost 1 base and J 5 bases, leaving 8 bases between the germline ends. Written as DNA, the CDR3 is TGTGCCAGCAGCTTAGGTCCGGGAACCGGGGAGCTGTTTTTT. Protein: CASSLGPGTGELFF.

The chain links TRBV5-1 to TRBJ2-5; D gene unclear. Between the trimmed V and J ends, which lost 7 bases and 2 bases, there was a span of 6 bases. Germline V gene data show CDR1 as SGHRS and CDR2 as YFSETQ. The length of the CDR3 is 11 residues. In DNA form, the CDR3 reads TGCGCCAGCGGGGAACAAGAGACCCAGTACTTC. Translation: CASGEQETQYF. The full variable domain, its missing parts supplied by reference TRBV5-1 and TRBJ2-5, is KAGVTQTPRYLIKTRGQQVTLSCSPISGHRSVSWYQQTPGQGLQFLFEYFSETQRNKGNFPGRFSGRQFSNSRSEMNVSTLELGDSALYLCASGEQETQYFGPGTRLLVL.

The rearrangement uses TRBV9 and TRBJ2-2; D call uncertain. Germline V gives CDR1 SGDLS, CDR2 YYNGEE. Trimming left V 3 bases short and J 5 bases short, with 5 bases between. The CDR3 totals 12 residues. The CDR3 sequence: CASSAITGELFF. CDR3 coding DNA: TGTGCCAGCAGCGCCATTACCGGGGAGCTGTTTTTT. Based on the CDR3 plus reference TRBV9 and TRBJ2-2, the full variable domain is DSGVTQTPKHLITATGQRVTLRCSPRSGDLSVYWYQQSLDQGLQFLIQYYNGEERAKGNILERFSAQQFPDLHSELNLSSLELGDSALYFCASSAITGELFFGEGSRLTVL.

This chain joins TRBV9 and TRBJ2-3, with 7 bases matching TRBD2. Germline CDR1 and CDR2: SGDLS and YYNGEE. The trim removed 4 bases at V and 5 bases at J, leaving 10 bases unmatched. The CDR3 extends over 15 amino acids. The CDR3 coding sequence is TGTGCCAGCAGCCCCCGGACTAGACAAGTAGATACGCAGTATTTT. This encodes CASSPRTRQVDTQYF.

Note on this clone: The same CDR3 arises from other DNA sequences in this sample as well. The CDR3 sequence: CAISESNGYEQYF. Here the CDR3 DNA reads TGTGCCATCAGTGAGTCGAACGGCTACGAGCAGTACTTC. The chain combines TRBV10-3 with TRBJ2-7; D gene uncertain. CDR1 and CDR2 from the germline V gene are ENHRY and SYGVKD. Deletions cut 0 bases from V and 3 bases from J, with 6 bases between. The CDR3 contains 13 residues.

This clone was seen a handful of times. Other DNA sequences in the same sample also yield this CDR3. The genes are TRBV2 and TRBJ1-4, with D unresolved. The length of the CDR3 is 14 residues. The V and J ends lost 7 bases and 5 bases respectively, with 14 bases between them. Germline lookup yields CDR1 SNHLY and CDR2 FYNNEI. The CDR3 region has the DNA TGTGCCAGCAACCGTCTGGTGGGGAATGAAAAACTGTTTTTT. It translates to CASNRLVGNEKLFF.

This clone appeared a few times. The rearrangement links TRBV7-2 to TRBJ1-4, with TRBD1 identical over 8 bases. The V and J ends lost 3 bases and 7 bases, in that order; junction bases with no gene match: 4. The CDR3 is 14 residues long. CDR1 and CDR2 (germline): SGHTA, FQGNSA. CDR3 residues: CASSFPQGVEKLFF. In nucleotides, the CDR3 is TGTGCCAGCAGCTTCCCACAGGGGGTTGAAAAACTGTTTTTT.

The chain employs TRBV2 and TRBJ2-1; TRBD2 agrees at 12 bases. Germline V lookup: CDR1 SNHLY, CDR2 FYNNEI. After removal of 7 bases from V and 0 bases from J, the junction contained 4 bases not matched to a gene. The CDR3 consists of 16 residues. The DNA for the CDR3 is TGTGCCAGCACCAAGACTAGCGGGAGCTCCTACAATGAGCAGTTCTTC. Its translation is CASTKTSGSSYNEQFF.

The chain uses TRBV11-3 and TRBJ1-5; D might be TRBD1 (5 bases). From germline, CDR1 is SGHNT and CDR2 YENEEA. The CDR3 runs 17 residues. With 0 bases removed from V and 2 bases from J, the gap between germline ends came to 14 bases. The CDR3: CASSLENKDTRNQPQHF. In DNA form, the CDR3 reads TGTGCCAGCAGCTTAGAGAACAAGGACACCCGCAATCAGCCCCAGCATTTT.

This rearrangement joins TRBV28 to TRBJ1-3; D call uncertain. CDR1 and CDR2 (germline): MDHEN, SYDVKM. The CDR3 runs to 15 residues. The V end lost 7 bases, the J end lost 4 bases, and 17 bases lay between the germline ends. CDR3 sequence reads: CASNRGGLVGNTIYF. As DNA, the CDR3 is TGTGCCAGCAATCGCGGCGGGCTGGTAGGAAACACCATATATTTT.

The chain joins TRBV2 to TRBJ1-6; a weak D match, TRBD1 (5 bases). Trimming left V 7 bases short and J 13 bases short, with 11 bases between. Germline CDR1 SNHLY, CDR2 FYNNEI. CDR3 length: 11 amino acids. CDR3: CASTQRGPLHF. The CDR3 DNA is TGTGCCAGCACCCAGAGGGGCCCCCTCCACTTT.

This clone has only one observation. The chain recombines TRBV7-9 with TRBJ1-2; D possibly corresponds to TRBD1 (5 bases). Trimming shortened V by 3 bases and J by 4 bases, and 15 bases separated the two germline ends. The CDR3 sequence is 15 residues long. The germline CDR1 and CDR2 sequences are SEHNR and FQNEAQ (reference sequence). CDR3 nucleotide sequence: TGTGCCAGCAGCTTTGGTCAGGGACCGCTCTATGGCTACACCTTC. This codes for CASSFGQGPLYGYTF.

This clone is a singleton in its sample. The chain links TRBV2 to TRBJ2-1, with D perhaps assigned TRBD1 or TRBD2 (5 bases each). There are 15 residues in the CDR3. Looked up from germline, CDR1 is SNHLY and CDR2 is FYNNEI. Deletions cut 1 base from V and 0 bases from J, with 7 bases between. The CDR3 spells CASSEVGGSYNEQFF. CDR3 DNA sequence: TGTGCCAGCAGTGAAGTTGGGGGCTCCTACAATGAGCAGTTCTTC.

The rearrangement links TRBV11-3 to TRBJ2-5, with no clear D. The CDR3 is 14 amino acids. CDR1 SGHNT and CDR2 YENEEA come from the germline V gene. Trimming removed 1 base from V and 5 bases from J, with 11 bases in between. The CDR3 bases are TGTGCCAGCAGCTTAGCCATGCTAATGGAGACCCAGTACTTC. Amino acids: CASSLAMLMETQYF.

The chain carries TRBV5-4 and TRBJ1-4; D perhaps matches TRBD1 (6 bases). CDR3 size: 15 residues. V was pared by 4 bases and J by 6 bases, with 16 bases between. Per germline, CDR1 SGHNT and CDR2 YYREEE (reference sequence). The CDR3 sequence: CASSIGGMEDEKLFF. CDR3 DNA: TGTGCCAGCAGCATCGGGGGCATGGAGGATGAAAAACTGTTTTTT.

The count of this clone is one. The CDR3: CASSIGGTAGKETQYF. DNA for the CDR3: TGTGCCAGTAGTATAGGAGGGACAGCGGGAAAAGAGACCCAGTACTTC. The V gene is TRBV19, the J gene TRBJ2-5, with D possibly called TRBD1 or TRBD2 (7 bases each). Trimming cost V 1 base and J 3 bases, with 15 bases left between them. The length of the CDR3 is 16 residues. Germline V CDR1 and CDR2: LNHDA, SQIVND (reference sequence).

V is TRBV7-9 and J is TRBJ2-3; perhaps TRBD1 as D (6 bases). The ends were cut back, 4 bases at V and 1 base at J, with 12 bases in the middle. The CDR3 sequence is 15 residues long. Germline assignment: CDR1 SEHNR and CDR2 FQNEAQ (reference sequence). CDR3 in amino acids: CASSYTGSGTDTQYF. CDR3 bases: TGTGCCAGCAGCTATACAGGGTCCGGCACAGATACGCAGTATTTT. Full variable domain (remainder filled in from reference TRBV7-9 and TRBJ2-3): DTGVSQNPRHKITKRGQNVTFRCDPISEHNRLYWYRQTLGQGPEFLTYFQNEAQLEKSRLLSDRFSAERPKGSFSTLEIQRTEQGDSAMYLCASSYTGSGTDTQYFGPGTRLTVL.

The rearrangement links TRBV27 to TRBJ2-3; 9 bases agree with TRBD2. The J segment lost 4 bases and the V segment lost 3 bases, leaving 14 bases of the junction unmatched. CDR1 MNHEY and CDR2 SMNVEV come from the germline V gene (reference sequence). The CDR3 consists of 18 residues. CDR3 in amino acids: CASSFDRNSGRLSDTQYF. DNA for the CDR3: TGTGCCAGCAGTTTTGATCGTAATAGCGGGAGACTCTCAGATACGCAGTATTTT.